This note documents a single T cell receptor (beta chain) sequence. Its antigen is undetermined. This sample was included in a study of cytomegalovirus exposure and HLA in healthy donors. Study information: An earlier analysis found around 120 million unique TCR beta sequences from roughly 170 million T cells. Findings and limits, study-wide: Specific recognition of CMV antigens was confirmed in vitro for three chains (all CMV-associated).

PCR employed 60 Vbeta and 13 Jbeta primers. The data were produced by immunoSEQ multiplex PCR, yet TCRdb's version contains in-frame clones alone and is incomplete. The sample has about 150,000 clones, around 80% seen once. Germline V gene sequence: CDR1 MGHRA, CDR2 YSYEKL. This CDR3 region has 15 residues. V lost 5 bases and J lost 4; bases outside the gene matches: 6. Sequenced sample: PBMCs. This clonotype was obtained from a man aged 40-55 years in good health and CMV-seropositive. The chain is built from TRBV4-1 and TRBJ2-7; 12 bases are shared with TRBD2. The CDR3, as DNA: TGCGCCAGCAGCTTCTTGACTAGCGGGAGTTACGAGCAGTACTTC. Residues: CASSFLTSGSYEQYF.